The T cell receptor beta chain under discussion was sequenced for a study of immune heterogeneity within non-small cell lung tumors. This clonotype was found a few times. Multiplex PCR amplified the TCR beta CDR3 region. Its first round ran for around 10 cycles with 32 V and 13 J primers. TCRdb reanalysed the multiplex PCR reads using MiXCR and keeps one entry per CDR3 protein. Of tens of thousands of distinct CDR3 sequences listed, roughly 30% are singletons. Trimming removed 2 bases from V and 3 bases from J; junction bases left unmatched: 1. This CDR3 has 15 amino acids. Germline CDR1 reads KGHDR; CDR2 reads SFDVKD. The template consisted of bulk tumor genomic DNA, with roughly 0.65 ug used per sample. Surgeons took several biopsies per primary tumor, spaced far apart, during surgery. Their non-small cell lung cancer was newly diagnosed and untreated, and the patients underwent curative surgery.

The chain combines TRBV24-1 with TRBJ2-1, with 9 positions matching TRBD2. The source of this sequence is a man aged 35 to 55 with non-small cell lung cancer. Sample: lung tumor tissue. The CDR3 coding sequence is TGTGCCACCAGTGATTCTAGCGGGGTCTACAATGAGCAGTTCTTC. It specifies CATSDSSGVYNEQFF.